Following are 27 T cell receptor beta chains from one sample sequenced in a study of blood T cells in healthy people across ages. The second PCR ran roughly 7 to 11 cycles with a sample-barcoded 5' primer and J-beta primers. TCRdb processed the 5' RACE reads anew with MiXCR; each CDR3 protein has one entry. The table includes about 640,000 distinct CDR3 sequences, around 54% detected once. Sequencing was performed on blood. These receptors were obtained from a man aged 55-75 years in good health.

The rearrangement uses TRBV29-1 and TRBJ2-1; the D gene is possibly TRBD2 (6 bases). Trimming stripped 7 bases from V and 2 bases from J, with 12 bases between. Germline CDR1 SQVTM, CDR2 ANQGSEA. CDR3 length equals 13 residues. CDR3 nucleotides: TGCAGCGCTGTAACTAGCACCTACAATGAGCAGTTCTTC. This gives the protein CSAVTSTYNEQFF.

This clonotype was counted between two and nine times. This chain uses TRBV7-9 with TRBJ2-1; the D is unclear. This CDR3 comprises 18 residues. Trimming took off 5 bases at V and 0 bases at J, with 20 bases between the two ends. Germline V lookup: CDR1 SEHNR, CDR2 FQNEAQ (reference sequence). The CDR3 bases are TGTGCCAGCAGCCTGGTAGGCGGTCTCTACCTCTCCTACAATGAGCAGTTCTTC. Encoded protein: CASSLVGGLYLSYNEQFF.

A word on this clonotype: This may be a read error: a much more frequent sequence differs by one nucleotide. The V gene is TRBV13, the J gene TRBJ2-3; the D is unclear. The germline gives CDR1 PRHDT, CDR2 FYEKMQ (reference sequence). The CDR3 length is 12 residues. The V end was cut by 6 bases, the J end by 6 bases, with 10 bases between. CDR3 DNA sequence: TGTGCCAGCAGGCTACTGGGGGATACGCAGTATTTT. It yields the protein CASRLLGDTQYF.

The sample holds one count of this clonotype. CDR3 in amino acids: CASSLVGRVGGYTF. The CDR3 DNA reads TGTGCCAGCAGCTTAGTGGGCAGGGTAGGCGGCTACACCTTC. V gene TRBV11-2 combines with J gene TRBJ1-2, with D possibly matching TRBD1 (5 bases). Germline V gene lookup returns CDR1 SGHAT and CDR2 FQNNGV. V lost 1 base and J 8 bases, leaving 14 bases between the germline ends. This CDR3 has 14 amino acids.

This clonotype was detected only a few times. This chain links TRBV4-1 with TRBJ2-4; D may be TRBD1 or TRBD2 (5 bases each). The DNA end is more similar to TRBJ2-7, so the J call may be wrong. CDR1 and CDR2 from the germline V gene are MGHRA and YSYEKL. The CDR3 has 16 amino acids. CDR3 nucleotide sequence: TGCGCCAGCAGCCAGGACTTGGGACGGGATAACTACGAGCAGTACTTC. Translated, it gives CASSQDLGRDNYEQYF.

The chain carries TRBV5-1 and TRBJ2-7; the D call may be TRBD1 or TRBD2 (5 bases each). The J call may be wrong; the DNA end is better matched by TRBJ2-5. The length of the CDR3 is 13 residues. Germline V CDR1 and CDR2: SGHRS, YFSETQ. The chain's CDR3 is CASSASGTETQYF. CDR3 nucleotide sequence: TGCGCCAGCAGCGCCAGTGGGACGGAGACCCAGTACTTC.

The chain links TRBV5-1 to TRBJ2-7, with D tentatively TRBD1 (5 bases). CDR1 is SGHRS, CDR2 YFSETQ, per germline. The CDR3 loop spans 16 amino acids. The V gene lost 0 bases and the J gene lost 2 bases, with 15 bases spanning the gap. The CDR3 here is CASSLGGAGLTYEQYF. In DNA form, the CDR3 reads TGCGCCAGCAGCTTGGGTGGGGCAGGGCTAACCTACGAGCAGTACTTC.

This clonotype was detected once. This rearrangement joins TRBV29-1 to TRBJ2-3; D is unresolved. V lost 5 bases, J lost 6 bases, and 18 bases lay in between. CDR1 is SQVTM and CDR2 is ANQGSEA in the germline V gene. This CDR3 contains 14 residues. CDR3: CSVRPGSAADTQYF. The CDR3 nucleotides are TGCAGCGTTCGTCCCGGGTCCGCAGCGGATACGCAGTATTTT.

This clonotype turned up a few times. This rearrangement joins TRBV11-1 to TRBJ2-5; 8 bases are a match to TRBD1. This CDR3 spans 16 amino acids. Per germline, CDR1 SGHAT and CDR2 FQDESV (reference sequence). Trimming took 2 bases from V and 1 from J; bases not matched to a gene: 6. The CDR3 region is CASSLRAGGFQETQYF. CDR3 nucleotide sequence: TGTGCCAGCAGCTTAAGGGCAGGGGGCTTCCAAGAGACCCAGTACTTC.

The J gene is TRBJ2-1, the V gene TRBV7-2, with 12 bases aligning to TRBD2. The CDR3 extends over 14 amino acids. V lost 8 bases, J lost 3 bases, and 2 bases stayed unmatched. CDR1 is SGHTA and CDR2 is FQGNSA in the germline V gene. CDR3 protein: CASGLAGLYNEQFF. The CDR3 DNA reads TGTGCCAGCGGACTAGCGGGGCTCTACAATGAGCAGTTCTTC.

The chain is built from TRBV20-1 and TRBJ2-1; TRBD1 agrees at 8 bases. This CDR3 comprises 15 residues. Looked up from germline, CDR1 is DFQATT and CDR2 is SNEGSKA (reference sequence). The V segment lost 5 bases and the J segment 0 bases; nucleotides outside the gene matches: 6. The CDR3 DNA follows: TGCAGTGCTCCCCGGACAGGGAGCTCCTACAATGAGCAGTTCTTC. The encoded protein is CSAPRTGSSYNEQFF.

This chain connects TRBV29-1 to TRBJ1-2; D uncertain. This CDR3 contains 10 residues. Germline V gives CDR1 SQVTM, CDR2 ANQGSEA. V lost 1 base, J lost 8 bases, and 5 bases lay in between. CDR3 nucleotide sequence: TGCAGCGTTGAAGTAGGAGGCTACACCTTC. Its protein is CSVEVGGYTF. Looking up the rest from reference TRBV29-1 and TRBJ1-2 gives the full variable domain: SAVISQKPSRDICQRGTSLTIQCQVDSQVTMMFWYRQQPGQSLTLIATANQGSEATYESGFVIDKFPISRPNLTFSTLTVSNMSPEDSSIYLCSVEVGGYTFGSGTRLTVV.

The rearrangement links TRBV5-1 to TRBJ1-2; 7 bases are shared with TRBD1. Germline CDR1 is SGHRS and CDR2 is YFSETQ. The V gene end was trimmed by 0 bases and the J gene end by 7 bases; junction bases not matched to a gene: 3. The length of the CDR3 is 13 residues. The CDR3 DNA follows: TGCGCCAGCAGCTTGGGGGACAGAGCTGGCTACACCTTC. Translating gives CASSLGDRAGYTF.

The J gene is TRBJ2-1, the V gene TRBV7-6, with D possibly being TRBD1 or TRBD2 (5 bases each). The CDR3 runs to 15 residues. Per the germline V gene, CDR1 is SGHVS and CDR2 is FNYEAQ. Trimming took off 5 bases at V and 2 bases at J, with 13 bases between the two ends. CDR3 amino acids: CASSVGMGAYNEQFF. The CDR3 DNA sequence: TGTGCCAGCAGCGTAGGGATGGGGGCCTACAATGAGCAGTTCTTC.

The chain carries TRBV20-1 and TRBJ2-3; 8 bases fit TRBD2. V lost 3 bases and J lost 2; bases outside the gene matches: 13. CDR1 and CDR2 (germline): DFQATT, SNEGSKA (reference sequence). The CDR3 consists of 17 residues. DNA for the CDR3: TGCAGTGCTAGGGGTCCGGGGGGGCCACTGTACACAGATACGCAGTATTTT. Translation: CSARGPGGPLYTDTQYF.

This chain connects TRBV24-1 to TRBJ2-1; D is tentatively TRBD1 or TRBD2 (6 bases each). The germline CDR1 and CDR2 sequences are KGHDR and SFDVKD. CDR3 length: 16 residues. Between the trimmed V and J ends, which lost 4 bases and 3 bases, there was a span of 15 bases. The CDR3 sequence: CATSDGGAGVYNEQFF. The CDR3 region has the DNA TGTGCCACCAGTGACGGAGGGGCAGGGGTCTACAATGAGCAGTTCTTC.

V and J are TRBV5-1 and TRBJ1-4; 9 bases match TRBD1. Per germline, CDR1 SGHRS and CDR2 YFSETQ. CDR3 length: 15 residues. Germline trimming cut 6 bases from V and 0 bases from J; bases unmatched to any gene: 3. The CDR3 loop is CASTGQGATNEKLFF. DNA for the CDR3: TGCGCCAGCACGGGACAGGGAGCAACTAATGAAAAACTGTTTTTT.

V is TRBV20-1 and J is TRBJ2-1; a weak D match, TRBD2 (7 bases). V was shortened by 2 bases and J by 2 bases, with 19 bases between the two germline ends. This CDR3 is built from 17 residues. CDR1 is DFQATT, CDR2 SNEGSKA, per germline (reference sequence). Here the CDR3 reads CSARPVSGGSTYNEQFF. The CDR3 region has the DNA TGCAGTGCTAGACCAGTTTCGGGGGGCAGCACCTACAATGAGCAGTTCTTC.

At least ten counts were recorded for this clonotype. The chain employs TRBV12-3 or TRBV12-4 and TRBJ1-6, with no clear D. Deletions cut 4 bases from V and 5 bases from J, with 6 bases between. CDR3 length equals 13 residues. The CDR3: CASSYIDNSPLHF. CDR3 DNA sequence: TGTGCCAGCAGTTATATAGATAATTCACCCCTCCACTTT.

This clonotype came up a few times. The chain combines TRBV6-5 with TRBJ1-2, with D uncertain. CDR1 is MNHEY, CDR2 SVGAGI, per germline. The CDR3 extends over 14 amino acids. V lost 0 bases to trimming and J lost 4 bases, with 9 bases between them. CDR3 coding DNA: TGTGCCAGCAGTTACTCAATTTCCATCTATGGCTACACCTTC. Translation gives CASSYSISIYGYTF.

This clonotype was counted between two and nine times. Here the CDR3 DNA reads TGTGCCAGCAGCAAACGGGTGGGAGAGACAATAGATTCACCCCTCCACTTT. This codes for CASSKRVGETIDSPLHF. The rearrangement links TRBV21-1 to TRBJ1-6. TRBV21-1 is a pseudogene locus. This CDR3 contains 17 residues.

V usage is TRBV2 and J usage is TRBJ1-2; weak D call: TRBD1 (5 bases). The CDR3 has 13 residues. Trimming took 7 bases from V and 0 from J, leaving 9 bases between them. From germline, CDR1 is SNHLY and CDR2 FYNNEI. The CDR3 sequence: CASKGLSNYGYTF. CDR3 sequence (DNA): TGTGCCAGCAAGGGACTCTCTAACTATGGCTACACCTTC.

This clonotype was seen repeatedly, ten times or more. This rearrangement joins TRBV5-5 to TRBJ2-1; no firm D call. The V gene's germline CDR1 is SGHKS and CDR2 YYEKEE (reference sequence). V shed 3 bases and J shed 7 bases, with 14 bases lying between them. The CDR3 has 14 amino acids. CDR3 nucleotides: TGTGCCAGCAGCTCCGGGTGGGCGGAGAATGAGCAGTTCTTC. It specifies CASSSGWAENEQFF.

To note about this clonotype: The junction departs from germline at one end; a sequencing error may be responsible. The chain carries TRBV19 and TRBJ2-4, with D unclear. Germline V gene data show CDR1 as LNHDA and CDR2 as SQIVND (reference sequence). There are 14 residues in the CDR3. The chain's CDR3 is CAGSGVWTKNIQYF. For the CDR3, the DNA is TGTGCCGGTAGTGGAGTCTGGACCAAAAACATTCAGTACTTC. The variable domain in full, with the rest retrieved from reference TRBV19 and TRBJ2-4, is DGGITQSPKYLFRKEGQNVTLSCEQNLNHDAMYWYRQDPGQGLRLIYYSQIVNDFQKGDIAEGYSVSREKKESFPLTVTSAQKNPTAFYLCAGSGVWTKNIQYFGAGTRLSVL.

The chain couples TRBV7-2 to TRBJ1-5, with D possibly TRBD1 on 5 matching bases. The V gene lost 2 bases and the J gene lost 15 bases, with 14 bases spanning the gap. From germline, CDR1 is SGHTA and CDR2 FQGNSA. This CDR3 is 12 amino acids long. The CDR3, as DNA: TGTGCCAGCAGCTTACCTGGGGCACTACTGCATTTT. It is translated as CASSLPGALLHF.

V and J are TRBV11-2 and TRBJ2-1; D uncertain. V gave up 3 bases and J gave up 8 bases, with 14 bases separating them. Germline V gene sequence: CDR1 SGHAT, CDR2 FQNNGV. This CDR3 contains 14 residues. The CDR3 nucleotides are TGTGCCAGCAGCTTCGCCTTGAGTGTCGATGAGCAGTTCTTC. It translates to CASSFALSVDEQFF. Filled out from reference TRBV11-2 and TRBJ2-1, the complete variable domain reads EAGVAQSPRYKIIEKRQSVAFWCNPISGHATLYWYQQILGQGPKLLIQFQNNGVVDDSQLPKDRFSAERLKGVDSTLKIQPAKLEDSAVYLCASSFALSVDEQFFGPGTRLTVL.

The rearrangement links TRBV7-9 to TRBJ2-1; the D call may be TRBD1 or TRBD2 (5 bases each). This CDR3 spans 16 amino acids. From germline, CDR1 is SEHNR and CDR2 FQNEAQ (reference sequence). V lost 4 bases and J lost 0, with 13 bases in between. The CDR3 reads CASSSGTAGSYNEQFF. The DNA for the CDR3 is TGTGCCAGCAGCTCCGGGACCGCCGGCTCCTACAATGAGCAGTTCTTC.